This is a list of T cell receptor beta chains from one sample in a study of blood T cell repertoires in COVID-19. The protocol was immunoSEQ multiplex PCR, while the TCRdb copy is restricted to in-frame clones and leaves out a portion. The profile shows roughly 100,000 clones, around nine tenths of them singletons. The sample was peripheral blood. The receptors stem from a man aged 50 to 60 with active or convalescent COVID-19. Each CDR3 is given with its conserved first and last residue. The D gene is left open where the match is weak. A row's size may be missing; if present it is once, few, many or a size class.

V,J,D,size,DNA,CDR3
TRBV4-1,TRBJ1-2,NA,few,TGCGCCAGCAGCCAGGTGGACAAGTCCTGGGGCTACACCTTC,CASSQVDKSWGYTF
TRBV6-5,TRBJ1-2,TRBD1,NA,TGTGCCAGCAGTTACGGGGGGGACAGGAACTATGGCTACACCTTC,CASSYGGDRNYGYTF
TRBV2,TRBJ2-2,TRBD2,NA,TGTGCCAGCAGTCGGACTAGTGTTACCGGGGAGCTGTTTTTT,CASSRTSVTGELFF
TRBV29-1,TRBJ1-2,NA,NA,TGCAGCGTTGCCCAGGCCTATGGCTACACCTTC,CSVAQAYGYTF
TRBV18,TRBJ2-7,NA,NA,TGTGCCAGCTCCGGTGGCGAGCAGTACTTC,CASSGGEQYF
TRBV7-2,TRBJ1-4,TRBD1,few,TGTGCCAGCAGCCAGACCGGACAGGGGAGTAATGAAAAACTGTTTTTT,CASSQTGQGSNEKLFF
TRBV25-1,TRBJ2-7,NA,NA,TGTGCCAGCGCGGCGGCCTACGAGCAGTACTTC,CASAAAYEQYF
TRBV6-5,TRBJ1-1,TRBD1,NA,TGTGCCAGCAGTACCGACAGGGCGGCTGAAGCTTTCTTT,CASSTDRAAEAFF
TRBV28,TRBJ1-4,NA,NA,TGTGCCAGCAGCCCGAGAGAAAAACTGTTTTTT,CASSPREKLFF
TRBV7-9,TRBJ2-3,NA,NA,TGTGCCAGCAGCTTTCTTGTCGGGGGAACAGATACGCAGTATTTT,CASSFLVGGTDTQYF
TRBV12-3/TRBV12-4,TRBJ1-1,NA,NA,TGTGCCAGCAGTGGGGGCGGGACTGAAGCTTTCTTT,CASSGGGTEAFF
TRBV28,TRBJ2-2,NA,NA,TGTGCCAGCAGGCCCAGACAGGTGGTGAGGGCCGGGGAGCTGTTTTTT,CASRPRQVVRAGELFF
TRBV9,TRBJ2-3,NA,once,TGTGCCAGCAGCGTAGGAGCAGATACGCAGTATTTT,CASSVGADTQYF
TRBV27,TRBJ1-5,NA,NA,TGTGCCAGCAGTTGGGGTGGGGCGAATCAGCCCCAGCATTTT,CASSWGGANQPQHF
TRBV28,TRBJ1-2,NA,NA,TGTGCCAGCAGCCTCGGGGACTGGAATGGCTACACCTTC,CASSLGDWNGYTF
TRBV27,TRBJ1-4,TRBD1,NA,TGTGCCAGCAGTTGGGGACAGGGTGAAAAACTGTTTTTT,CASSWGQGEKLFF
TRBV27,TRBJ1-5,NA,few,TGTGCCAGCAGGCCGAACTCCAATCAGCCCCAGCATTTT,CASRPNSNQPQHF
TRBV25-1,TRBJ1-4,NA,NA,TGTGCCAGCAGTGACGGGTACGGTGAAAAACTGTTTTTT,CASSDGYGEKLFF
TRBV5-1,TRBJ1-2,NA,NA,TGCGCCAGCAGCTTGGTTCAGACTAACTATGGCTACACCTTC,CASSLVQTNYGYTF
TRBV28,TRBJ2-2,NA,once,TGTGCCAGCAGTTTAGCTAGCGCTAACACCGGGGAGCTGTTTTTT,CASSLASANTGELFF
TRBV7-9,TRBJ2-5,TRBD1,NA,TGTGCCAGCAGCTTATTTGAGGGGACAGGGGTCCAAGAGACCCAGTACTTC,CASSLFEGTGVQETQYF
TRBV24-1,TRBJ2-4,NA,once,TGTGCCACCAGTGGGGGATCGACAGATAATACCAAAAACATTCAGTACTTC,CATSGGSTDNTKNIQYF
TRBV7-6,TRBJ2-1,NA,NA,TGTGCCAGCAGCGCCCCGGTCGGGGGAGGCGAGCAGTTCTTC,CASSAPVGGGEQFF
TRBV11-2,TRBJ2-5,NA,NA,TGTGCCAGCAGCTTGCTCGCAGGGCACCAAGAGACCCAGTACTTC,CASSLLAGHQETQYF
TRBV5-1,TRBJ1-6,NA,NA,TGCGCCAGCAGCGGGACACTTAATTCACCCCTCCACTTT,CASSGTLNSPLHF
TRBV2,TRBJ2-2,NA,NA,TGTGCCAGCAGTGAGCAGGGCACCGGGGAGCTGTTTTTT,CASSEQGTGELFF
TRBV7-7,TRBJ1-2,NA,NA,TGTGCCAGCAGCTCAGGAGACAGACCCACTAACTATGGCTACACCTTC,CASSSGDRPTNYGYTF
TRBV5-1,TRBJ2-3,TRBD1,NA,TGCGCCAGCAGCTTGGCAAGGTACAGGGGACCAAGCACAGATACGCAGTATTTT,CASSLARYRGPSTDTQYF
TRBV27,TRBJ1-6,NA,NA,TGTGCCAGCACCCGAAGTCAGGGGTCCTATAATTCACCCCTCCACTTT,CASTRSQGSYNSPLHF
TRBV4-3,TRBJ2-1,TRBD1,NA,TGCGCCAGCAGCCAATTGACAGGGCAAGATAATGAGCAGTTCTTC,CASSQLTGQDNEQFF
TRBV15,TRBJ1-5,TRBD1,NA,TGTGCCACAGGGACAGGGGGCATTCAGCCCCAGCATTTT,CATGTGGIQPQHF
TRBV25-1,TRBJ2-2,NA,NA,TGTGCCCTACACTGGACTCCTCCCACGAACACCGGGGAGCTGTTTTTT,CALHWTPPTNTGELFF
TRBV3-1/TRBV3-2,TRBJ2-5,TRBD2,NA,TGTGCCAGCAGCCTCCCCCGACTAGCGACCCAAGAGACCCAGTACTTC,CASSLPRLATQETQYF
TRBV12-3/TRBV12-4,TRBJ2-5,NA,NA,TGTGCCAGCAGTTTCAATAGACAAGAGACCCAGTACTTC,CASSFNRQETQYF
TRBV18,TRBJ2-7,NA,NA,TGTGCCAGCTCACCCGATCTGTGGGGGGGGGCCGGCTACGAGCAGTACTTC,CASSPDLWGGAGYEQYF
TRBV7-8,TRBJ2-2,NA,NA,TGTGCCAGCAGCTCCGTAAGGGAGACCGGGGAGCTGTTTTTT,CASSSVRETGELFF
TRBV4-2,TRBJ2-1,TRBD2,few,TGTGCCAGCAGCCAACTTAGCGGGGGGGCCTACAATGAGCAGTTCTTC,CASSQLSGGAYNEQFF
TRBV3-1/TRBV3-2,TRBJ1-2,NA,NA,TGTGCCAGCAGCCAAGTCACAACAGTCTCTAACTATGGCTACACCTTC,CASSQVTTVSNYGYTF
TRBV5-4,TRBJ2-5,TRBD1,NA,TGTGCCAGCAGCCGACAGGGGATGGAGACCCAGTACTTC,CASSRQGMETQYF
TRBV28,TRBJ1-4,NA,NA,TGTGCCAGCAGTCCTGGAGGGGAAGCCAATGAAAAACTGTTTTTT,CASSPGGEANEKLFF
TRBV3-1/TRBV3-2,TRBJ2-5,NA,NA,TGTGCCAGCAGCCAAGGGGGGGATTACCAAGAGACCCAGTACTTC,CASSQGGDYQETQYF
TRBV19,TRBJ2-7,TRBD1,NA,TGTGCCAGTAGTATAGACGGGACAGGGTCAGGCTACGAGCAGTACTTC,CASSIDGTGSGYEQYF
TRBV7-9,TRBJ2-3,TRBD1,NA,TGTGCCAGCTCCCCCTCCGGGACAGGGACAGATACGCAGTATTTT,CASSPSGTGTDTQYF